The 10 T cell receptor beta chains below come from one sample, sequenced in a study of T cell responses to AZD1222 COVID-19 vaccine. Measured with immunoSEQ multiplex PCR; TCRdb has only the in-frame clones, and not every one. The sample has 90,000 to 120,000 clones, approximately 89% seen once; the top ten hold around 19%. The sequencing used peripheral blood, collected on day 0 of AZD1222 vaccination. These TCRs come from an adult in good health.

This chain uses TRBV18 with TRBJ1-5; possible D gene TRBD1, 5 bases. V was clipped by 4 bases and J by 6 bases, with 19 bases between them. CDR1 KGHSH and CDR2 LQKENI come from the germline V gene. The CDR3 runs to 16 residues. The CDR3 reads CASSLTGTSLGQPQHF. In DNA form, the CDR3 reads TGTGCCAGCTCACTAACCGGGACCTCCCTGGGTCAGCCCCAGCATTTT.

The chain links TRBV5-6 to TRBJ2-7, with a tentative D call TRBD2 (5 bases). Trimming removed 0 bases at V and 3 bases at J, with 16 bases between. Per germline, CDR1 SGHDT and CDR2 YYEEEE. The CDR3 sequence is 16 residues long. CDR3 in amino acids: CASSLEEVGQVYEQYF. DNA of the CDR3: TGTGCCAGCAGCTTGGAGGAGGTGGGCCAAGTCTACGAGCAGTACTTC.

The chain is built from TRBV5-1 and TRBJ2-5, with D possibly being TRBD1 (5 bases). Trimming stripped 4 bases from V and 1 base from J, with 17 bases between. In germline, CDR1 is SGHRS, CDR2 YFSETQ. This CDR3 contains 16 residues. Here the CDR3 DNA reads TGCGCCAGCAGCCCGCTAGGGGCCGTAGGCCAAGAGACCCAGTACTTC. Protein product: CASSPLGAVGQETQYF.

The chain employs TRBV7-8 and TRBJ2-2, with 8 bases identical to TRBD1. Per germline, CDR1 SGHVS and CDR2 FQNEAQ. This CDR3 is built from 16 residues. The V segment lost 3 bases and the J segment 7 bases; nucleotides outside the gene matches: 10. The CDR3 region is CASSFLVQGAGGELFF. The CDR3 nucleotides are TGTGCCAGCAGCTTCTTAGTGCAGGGGGCCGGCGGGGAGCTGTTTTTT.

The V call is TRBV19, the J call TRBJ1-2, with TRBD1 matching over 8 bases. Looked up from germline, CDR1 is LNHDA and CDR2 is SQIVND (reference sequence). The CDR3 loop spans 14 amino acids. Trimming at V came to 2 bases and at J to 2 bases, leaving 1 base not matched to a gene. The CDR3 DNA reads TGTGCCAGTAGTATACAGGGGGCCAACTATGGCTACACCTTC. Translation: CASSIQGANYGYTF.

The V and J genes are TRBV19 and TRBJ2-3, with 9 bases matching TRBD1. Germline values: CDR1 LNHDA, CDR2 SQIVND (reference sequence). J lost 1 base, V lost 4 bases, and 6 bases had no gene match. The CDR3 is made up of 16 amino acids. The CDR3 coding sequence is TGTGCCAGTAGTAAGGACAGGGGTGAGGGCACAGATACGCAGTATTTT. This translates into CASSKDRGEGTDTQYF.

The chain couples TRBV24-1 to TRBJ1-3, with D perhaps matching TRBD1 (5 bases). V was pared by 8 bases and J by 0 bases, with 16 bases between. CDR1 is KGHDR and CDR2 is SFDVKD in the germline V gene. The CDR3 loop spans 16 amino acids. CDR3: CATKGSRDLSGNTIYF. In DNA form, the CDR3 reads TGTGCCACCAAAGGGTCCAGGGATCTCTCTGGAAACACCATATATTTT.

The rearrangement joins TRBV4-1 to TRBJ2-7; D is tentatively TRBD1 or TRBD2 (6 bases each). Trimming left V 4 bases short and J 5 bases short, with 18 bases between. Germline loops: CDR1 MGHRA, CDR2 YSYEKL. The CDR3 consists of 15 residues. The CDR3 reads CASSRRTAGGNEQYF. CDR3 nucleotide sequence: TGCGCCAGCAGCCGCCGGACAGCCGGCGGGAACGAGCAGTACTTC.

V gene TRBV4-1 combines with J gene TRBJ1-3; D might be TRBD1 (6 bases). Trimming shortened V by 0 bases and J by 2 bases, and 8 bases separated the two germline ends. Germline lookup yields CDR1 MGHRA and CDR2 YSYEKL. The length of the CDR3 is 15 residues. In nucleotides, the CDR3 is TGCGCCAGCAGCCAAGATGGGGGGCCTGGAAACACCATATATTTT. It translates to CASSQDGGPGNTIYF.

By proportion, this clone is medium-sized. Here the CDR3 reads CASSSTAGRAGELFF. DNA of the CDR3: TGTGCCAGCAGCTCTACAGCAGGGAGGGCCGGGGAGCTGTTTTTT. The rearrangement joins TRBV9 to TRBJ2-2; TRBD2 matches 7 bases. The CDR3 sequence is 15 residues long. Germline CDR1 and CDR2: SGDLS and YYNGEE. The V segment lost 4 bases and the J segment 6 bases; nucleotides outside the gene matches: 9.